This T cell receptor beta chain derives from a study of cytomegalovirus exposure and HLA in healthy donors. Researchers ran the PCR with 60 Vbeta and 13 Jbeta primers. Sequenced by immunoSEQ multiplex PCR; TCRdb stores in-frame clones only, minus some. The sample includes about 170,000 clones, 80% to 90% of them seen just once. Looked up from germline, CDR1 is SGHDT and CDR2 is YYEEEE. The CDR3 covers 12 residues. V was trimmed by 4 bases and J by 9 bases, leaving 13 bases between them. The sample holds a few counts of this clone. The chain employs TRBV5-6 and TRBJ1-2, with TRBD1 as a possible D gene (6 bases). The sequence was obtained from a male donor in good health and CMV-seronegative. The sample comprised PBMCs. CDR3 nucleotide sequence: TGTGCCAGCAGCCTCGGGGGGCTTAGCTACACCTTC. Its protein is CASSLGGLSYTF. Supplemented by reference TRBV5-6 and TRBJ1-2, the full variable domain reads DAGVTQSPTHLIKTRGQQVTLRCSPKSGHDTVSWYQQALGQGPQFIFQYYEEEERQRGNFPDRFSGHQFPNYSSELNVNALLLGDSALYLCASSLGGLSYTFGSGTRLTVV.